This T cell receptor beta chain is from a study of blood T cell repertoires in COVID-19. Study-wide context: The samples span acute and convalescent COVID-19 from the United States, Italy and Spain. PBMCs, B-cell-depleted T cells, or T cells were the source of the cDNA or gDNA that made up the material.

Source study methods: The authors estimated nucleated cell counts from reference gene primer amplification. Some clones are missing from TCRdb's copy, which holds only in-frame ones; the method was immunoSEQ multiplex PCR. The V and J calls and the clone size are those of that table, but D and trimming were determined from the DNA. The sample gives 200,000 or so clones, around three quarters of which show up once; around 16% is in the top ten. This clone was recorded once. CDR3 length: 14 residues. Trimming took 3 bases from V and 4 from J; bases not matched to a gene: 1. Germline CDR1 and CDR2: SGHDN and FVKESK.

Material: peripheral blood. The chain joins TRBV14 to TRBJ2-3; 10 bases agree with TRBD2. The clonotype was recovered from a man in his fifties or sixties with active or convalescent COVID-19. This chain's CDR3 is CASSQGLAPDTQYF. CDR3 DNA sequence: TGTGCCAGCAGCCAGGGACTAGCGCCAGATACGCAGTATTTT.